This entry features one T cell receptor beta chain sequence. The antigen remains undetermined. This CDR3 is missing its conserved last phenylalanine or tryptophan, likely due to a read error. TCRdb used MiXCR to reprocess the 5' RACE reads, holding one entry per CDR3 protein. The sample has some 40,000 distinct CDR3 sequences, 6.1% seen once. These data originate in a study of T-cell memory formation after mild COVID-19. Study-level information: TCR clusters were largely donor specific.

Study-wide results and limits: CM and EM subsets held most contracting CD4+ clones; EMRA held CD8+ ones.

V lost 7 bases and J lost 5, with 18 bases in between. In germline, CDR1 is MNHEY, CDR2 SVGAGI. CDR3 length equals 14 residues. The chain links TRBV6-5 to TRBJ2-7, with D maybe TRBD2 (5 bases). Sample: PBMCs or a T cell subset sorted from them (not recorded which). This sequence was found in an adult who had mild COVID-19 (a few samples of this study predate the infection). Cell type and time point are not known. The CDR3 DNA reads TGTGCCAGCACCTCGAGAGGGAGTGTCCACGAGCAGTACTTA. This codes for CASTSRGSVHEQYL.